Shown below are 22 T cell receptor beta chains from a single sample sequenced in a study of T-cell reconstitution after alpha-beta-depleted transplantation in children. Preparation of the TCRbeta library was carried out with unique molecular identifiers. MiXCR, run by TCRdb on the PCR reads, gives a single entry per CDR3 protein. This table holds more than 85,000 distinct CDR3 sequences, about 8% found once. The sample in question was PBMCs, obtained before TCRalphabeta/CD19-depleted stem cell transplant. The origin of the receptors is a boy under 10 years old with acute lymphoblastic leukemia, due to receive a stem cell transplant.

J is TRBJ2-5 and V is TRBV18, with 10 nucleotides matching TRBD2. Trimming cost V 2 bases and J 4 bases; bases outside gene matches: 10. The CDR3 spans 17 residues. Germline lookup yields CDR1 KGHSH and CDR2 LQKENI. CDR3 in amino acids: CASSPLISGGVRETQYF. In nucleotides, the CDR3 is TGTGCCAGCTCACCATTGATCAGCGGGGGGGTAAGAGAGACCCAGTACTTC.

This CDR3 is CASSRTSSGNTIYF. The CDR3 bases are TGTGCCAGCAGCAGGACTAGCTCTGGAAACACCATATATTTT. The chain couples TRBV7-2 to TRBJ1-3; D gene unclear. CDR1 SGHTA and CDR2 FQGNSA come from the germline V gene. The length of the CDR3 is 14 residues. V was pared by 5 bases and J by 0 bases, with 8 bases between.

A word on this clonotype: A read error may explain this, as a much larger clone is one base away. The chain employs TRBV7-2 and TRBJ2-7; perhaps TRBD2 as D (5 bases). The length of the CDR3 is 12 residues. CDR1 is SGHTA and CDR2 is FQGNSA in the germline V gene. In DNA form, the CDR3 reads TGTGTCAGCGGATTGACTAACTACGAGCAGTACTTC. It specifies CVSGLTNYEQYF.

The chain recombines TRBV4-1 with TRBJ1-2; D gene ambiguous. Germline lookup yields CDR1 MGHRA and CDR2 YSYEKL. CDR3 length: 20 amino acids. Trimming pared 0 bases from V and 0 bases from J, leaving 23 bases between. CDR3 DNA: TGCGCCAGCAGCCAAGATAATTTAAGGGTGATGTCGGATCCTAACTATGGCTACACCTTC. This gives the protein CASSQDNLRVMSDPNYGYTF.

V gene TRBV7-2 combines with J gene TRBJ2-7; 9 bases agree with TRBD1. In germline, CDR1 is SGHTA, CDR2 FQGNSA. V was pared by 4 bases and J by 2 bases, with 3 bases of the junction left unmatched. The CDR3 runs to 14 residues. Written as DNA, the CDR3 is TGTGCCAGCAGCTACGGGACAGGGACCTACGAGCAGTACTTC. It codes for CASSYGTGTYEQYF.

This clonotype was recorded at least ten times. The J gene is TRBJ2-3, the V gene TRBV20-1; no clear D gene. CDR1 DFQATT and CDR2 SNEGSKA come from the germline V gene (reference sequence). The length of the CDR3 is 14 residues. CDR3 loop: CSPESGRNTDTQYF. The CDR3 region has the DNA TGCAGCCCCGAAAGTGGGCGGAACACAGATACGCAGTATTTT.

The chain uses TRBV18 and TRBJ1-5; the D is unclear. This CDR3 has 16 residues. Germline assignment: CDR1 KGHSH and CDR2 LQKENI. V gave up 6 bases and J gave up 0 bases, with 15 bases separating them. The CDR3 sequence is CASSEARFNSNQPQHF. CDR3 bases: TGTGCCAGCTCCGAAGCTAGGTTTAATAGCAATCAGCCCCAGCATTTT.

This clonotype is medium-sized by share. The rearrangement uses TRBV20-1 and TRBJ1-1; D remains unclear. CDR3 length: 11 residues. Germline loops: CDR1 DFQATT, CDR2 SNEGSKA (reference sequence). V dropped 2 bases and J dropped 1 base, with 2 bases sitting between them. The CDR3 DNA reads as TGCAGTGCTAGATGGAACACTGAAGCTTTCTTT. Encoded protein: CSARWNTEAFF.

In the case of this clonotype: A much larger clone lies a single base off, so this may be a read error. This chain connects TRBV7-7 to TRBJ2-7, with 7 bases that match TRBD2. CDR1 SSHAT and CDR2 FNYEAQ come from the germline V gene (reference sequence). The CDR3 sequence is 15 residues long. CDR3 DNA: TGTGCTAGCAGCTTAGGAGCCGGGGAGGGCTACGAGCAGCACTTC. Translated, it gives CASSLGAGEGYEQHF.

There are a few counts of this clonotype. This rearrangement joins TRBV7-9 to TRBJ2-3; D gene ambiguous. The CDR3 consists of 13 residues. V gave up 5 bases and J gave up 1 base, with 7 bases separating them. The germline V gene has CDR1 SEHNR and CDR2 FQNEAQ (reference sequence). The CDR3 region is CASSALGTDTQYF. DNA for the CDR3: TGTGCCAGCAGCGCACTCGGCACAGATACGCAGTATTTT.

This clonotype was counted between two and nine times. The chain uses TRBV7-9 and TRBJ1-2; D ambiguous. The germline V and J ends were trimmed by 11 bases and 8 bases, with 27 bases remaining between them. The V gene's germline CDR1 is SEHNR and CDR2 FQNEAQ (reference sequence). The CDR3 sequence is 15 residues long. CDR3 sequence reads: CAGNRDSASRSGYTF. The CDR3 region has the DNA TGTGCCGGCAACCGTGATTCGGCCTCTAGGAGCGGCTACACCTTC.

The chain has TRBV4-3 and TRBJ1-1; 9 bases align to TRBD1. The ends lost 4 bases at V and 0 bases at J; junction bases unmatched: 3. The germline CDR1 and CDR2 sequences are LGHNA and YSLEER. CDR3 length: 15 amino acids. CDR3 nucleotide sequence: TGCGCCAGCAGCCCAAGGGACAGGGTGAACACTGAAGCTTTCTTT. As protein: CASSPRDRVNTEAFF.

A few counts support this clonotype. This chain connects TRBV19 to TRBJ2-5, with D perhaps matching TRBD2 (6 bases). This CDR3 contains 16 residues. Germline CDR1 is LNHDA and CDR2 is SQIVND (reference sequence). V was pared by 5 bases and J by 2 bases, with 18 bases between. The CDR3: CASSPLLLAEQETQYF. CDR3 bases: TGTGCCAGTAGTCCCCTTCTATTAGCGGAACAAGAGACCCAGTACTTC.

The chain joins TRBV27 to TRBJ1-6, with 7 bases fitting TRBD1. Germline CDR1 MNHEY, CDR2 SMNVEV (reference sequence). This CDR3 has 15 amino acids. V dropped 10 bases and J dropped 5; count of bases not matched to a gene: 11. DNA of the CDR3: TGTGCCACCAAGGAGACAGGGCCCCATAATTCACCCCTCCACTTT. Translation gives CATKETGPHNSPLHF.

The chain recombines TRBV9 with TRBJ2-7, with a tentative D call TRBD1 (5 bases). The germline V gene encodes CDR1 SGDLS and CDR2 YYNGEE. V was pared by 0 bases and J by 3 bases, with 10 bases between. The CDR3 is made up of 14 amino acids. The CDR3 bases are TGTGCCAGCAGCGTAGATGACAGAAACTACGAGCAGTACTTC. Translated, it gives CASSVDDRNYEQYF.

The chain employs TRBV5-1 and TRBJ1-3; no clear D. CDR1 and CDR2 (germline): SGHRS, YFSETQ. The ends were cut back, 7 bases at V and 1 base at J, with 15 bases in the middle. The CDR3 totals 15 residues. DNA of the CDR3: TGCGCCAGCGCACTCGCGTTAGGGTCTGGAAACACCATATATTTT. Protein product: CASALALGSGNTIYF. The entire variable domain, with the rest obtained from reference TRBV5-1 and TRBJ1-3, is as follows: KAGVTQTPRYLIKTRGQQVTLSCSPISGHRSVSWYQQTPGQGLQFLFEYFSETQRNKGNFPGRFSGRQFSNSRSEMNVSTLELGDSALYLCASALALGSGNTIYFGEGSWLTVV.

This chain joins TRBV7-9 and TRBJ2-2; 7 bases align to TRBD1. The V gene's germline CDR1 is SEHNR and CDR2 FQNEAQ (reference sequence). This CDR3 comprises 14 residues. V dropped 7 bases and J dropped 7; count of bases not matched to a gene: 9. CDR3 nucleotide sequence: TGTGCCAGCACCATCAAGGGGGCCGACGGGGAGCTGTTTTTT. It encodes CASTIKGADGELFF.

This clonotype was seen at least ten times. The chain uses TRBV5-5 and TRBJ2-7; 7 bases agree with TRBD1. The CDR3 covers 14 residues. V lost 4 bases, J lost 2 bases, and 6 bases stayed unmatched. Per germline, CDR1 SGHKS and CDR2 YYEKEE (reference sequence). CDR3 sequence reads: CASSIDRDTYEQYF. DNA for the CDR3: TGTGCCAGCAGCATCGACAGGGACACCTACGAGCAGTACTTC.

This clonotype was counted a few times. The CDR3 is CASLGGAGETQYF. The CDR3 region has the DNA TGTGCCAGCCTCGGGGGGGCCGGTGAGACCCAGTACTTC. The J gene is TRBJ2-5, the V gene TRBV27, with 8 bases aligning to TRBD2. Germline V CDR1 and CDR2: MNHEY, SMNVEV (reference sequence). Trimming cost V 8 bases and J 5 bases; bases outside gene matches: 7. The CDR3 extends over 13 amino acids.

This clonotype was picked up many times. The gene calls are TRBV6-7 and TRBJ2-5, with D uncertain. Being an ORF, TRBV6-7 has a function that is uncertain. V shed 0 bases and J shed 2 bases, with 13 bases lying between them. The CDR3 totals 16 residues. The CDR3 sequence is CASSYSCLGIQETQYF. In nucleotides, the CDR3 is TGTGCCAGCAGTTACTCGTGCTTGGGGATACAAGAGACCCAGTACTTC.

This clonotype has ten or more counts. The rearrangement links TRBV5-5 to TRBJ2-7; 8 positions match TRBD1. V gave up 0 bases and J gave up 5 bases; unmatched junction bases: 1. The CDR3 is 13 amino acids. Germline values: CDR1 SGHKS, CDR2 YYEKEE (reference sequence). The CDR3 spells CASSLAGGHEQYF. The CDR3 DNA reads TGTGCCAGCAGCTTGGCAGGGGGCCACGAGCAGTACTTC.

About this clonotype itself: The conserved phenylalanine or tryptophan is not found at the CDR3 terminus, so this likely reflects a read error. The chain carries TRBV6-2 or TRBV6-3 and TRBJ2-7; D possibly matches TRBD1 or TRBD2 (6 bases each). V dropped 6 bases and J dropped 2 bases, with 11 bases sitting between them. This CDR3 has 13 amino acids. CDR1 MNHEY and CDR2 SVGEGT come from the germline V gene. DNA of the CDR3: TGTGCCAGCAGGGGGGGCGAAGCCTACGAGCAGTACTGC. It encodes CASRGGEAYEQYC.